This TCR beta chain was identified during a study of PD-L1 blockade in urothelial cancer. Study-level background: Researchers looked at the blood 3 weeks (second dose) and 6 weeks after treatment began.

Time point specified: pretreatment peripheral blood. Per germline, CDR1 SGHTA and CDR2 FQGNSA. The CDR3 spans 14 residues. V was clipped by 5 bases and J by 2 bases; unmatched bases: 5. Sequencing was performed with immunoSEQ multiplex PCR; in TCRdb, only in-frame clones are kept and a portion is missing. The table includes about 72,000 clones, approximately 86% detected once. The sequencing here drew on PBMCs, taken around atezolizumab (anti-PD-L1) treatment. V is TRBV7-2 and J is TRBJ1-1; 7 positions match TRBD1. This TCR derives from a man aged 60-69 years with urothelial cancer. In DNA, the CDR3 is TGTGCCAGCAGCCGGGACAGACTAAACACTGAAGCTTTCTTT. This gives the protein CASSRDRLNTEAFF.